The rows below give T cell receptor beta chains drawn from one sample of a study of regulatory T cells in long-lasting Graves disease. A single record per CDR3 protein comes from TCRdb applying MiXCR to the multiplex PCR reads. Here the sample spans 400,000 to 500,000 distinct CDR3 sequences, about 17% being singletons. These data were also reused for a study on T cells in Graves' hyperthyroidism and ophthalmopathy.

The source was peripheral blood mononuclear cells (PBMCs), collected at new diagnosis, from a patient treated with antithyroid drugs. Every receptor here comes from a young woman with Graves disease. The CDR3 runs from the conserved cysteine through the conserved F or W. A D gene is named only where the DNA matches it firmly. Rows may omit the clone size; those that give it use once, few, many or a size class.

13 | TRBJ1-4 | few | TRBV15 | . | TGTGCCACCAGCAGAGGGACGGGTGAAAAACTGTTTTTT | CATSRGTGEKLFF
16 | TRBJ2-5 | . | TRBV28 | TRBD2 | TGTGCCAGCACCGAAGGGACTAGCGGGAGTAAAGAGACCCAGTACTTC | CASTEGTSGSKETQYF
15 | TRBJ2-7 | . | TRBV29-1 | TRBD1 | TGCAGCGTTGCCTATGTGGTCAGGGGGCCCTACGAGCAGTACTTC | CSVAYVVRGPYEQYF
14 | TRBJ2-1 | once | TRBV3-1 | TRBD2 | TGTGCCAGCAGCCGGACTAGCGGGGAGAATGAGCCGTTCTTC | CASSRTSGENEPFF
18 | TRBJ1-5 | . | TRBV6-1 | . | TGTGCCAGCAGTGACAGGATTGGACACGACCGCACAGGGCAGCCCCAGCATTTT | CASSDRIGHDRTGQPQHF
13 | TRBJ2-5 | . | TRBV7-3 | . | TGTGCCAGCAGCTTTCCTACCCAAGAGACCCAGTACTTC | CASSFPTQETQYF
18 | TRBJ1-3 | . | TRBV9 | . | TGTGCCAGCAGCGTAGATCTGGTGGGGCAGCGTTCTGGAAACACCATATATTTT | CASSVDLVGQRSGNTIYF
15 | TRBJ2-3 | few | TRBV2 | TRBD2 | TGTGCCAGCGGGGGGGTAGCGGGGATCACAGATACGCAGTATTTT | CASGGVAGITDTQYF
14 | TRBJ2-7 | many | TRBV11-2 | . | TGTGCCAGCAGCCAGACTAGGAATCGATACGAGCAGTACTTC | CASSQTRNRYEQYF
17 | TRBJ2-7 | . | TRBV5-1 | TRBD2 | TGCGCCAGCAGCTTTAGCGGCCGGGAGGCAGCTCCCCACGAGCAGTACTTC | CASSFSGREAAPHEQYF
16 | TRBJ2-2 | . | TRBV5-1 | . | TGCGCCAGCAGCTTGTATCGGCAGGGTATAACCGGGGAGCTGTTTTTT | CASSLYRQGITGELFF
15 | TRBJ2-3 | many | TRBV6-2/TRBV6-3 | . | TGTGCCAGCAGTGACCCCGGACGGAACACAGATACGCAGTATTTT | CASSDPGRNTDTQYF
15 | TRBJ2-7 | many | TRBV6-1 | TRBD1 | TGTGCCAGCAGTGAAGTGGCTGACAGGGGGCTCGAGCAGTACTTC | CASSEVADRGLEQYF
16 | TRBJ1-1 | . | TRBV7-9 | . | TGTGCCAGCAGCTCCCGGGCAGGGGCAAGTATGCAGGAAGCTTTCTTT | CASSSRAGASMQEAFF
14 | TRBJ1-5 | . | TRBV6-1 | TRBD1 | TGTGCCAGCACGACAGGGAGTTGGAGTCAGCCCCAGCATTTT | CASTTGSWSQPQHF
18 | TRBJ2-1 | . | TRBV29-1 | . | TGCAGCGTTGAAGAAAAGTTAGGGACGGGAACTTCCTACAATGAGCAGTTCTTC | CSVEEKLGTGTSYNEQFF
9 | TRBJ2-7 | . | TRBV2 | TRBD2 | TGTGCCAGCAGCGCCGGGGGGTGGTTC | CASSAGGWF
14 | TRBJ2-1 | many | TRBV11-2 | . | TGCGCCAGCAGCCCCACGGGTGGAAACAATGAGCAGTTCTTC | CASSPTGGNNEQFF
13 | TRBJ1-1 | many | TRBV24-1 | . | TGTGCCACAGCAGGGTCGATGAACACTGAAGCTTTCTTT | CATAGSMNTEAFF
12 | TRBJ2-3 | many | TRBV3-1 | . | TGTGCCAGCAGCCTAATGACTAGGACGCAGTATTTT | CASSLMTRTQYF
16 | TRBJ1-6 | . | TRBV12-3/TRBV12-4 | . | TGTGCCAGCAGTTTTAGCGGTTCAGCTAGGAATTCACCCCTCCACTTT | CASSFSGSARNSPLHF
13 | TRBJ2-7 | few | TRBV12-3/TRBV12-4 | . | TGTGCCAGCAAGGGAACAGTCTCCTACGAGCAGTACTTC | CASKGTVSYEQYF
17 | TRBJ1-1 | many | TRBV5-1 | . | TGCGCCAGCAGCCGCGGCAGGGGCCCAAACACGAACACTGAAGCTTTCTTT | CASSRGRGPNTNTEAFF
17 | TRBJ2-6 | few | TRBV11-2 | . | TGTGCCAGCAGCTTAAGCCAGGGAACTTCTGGGGCCAACGTCCTGACTTTC | CASSLSQGTSGANVLTF
16 | TRBJ2-7 | . | TRBV20-1 | TRBD2 | TGCAGTGCTGGGGATAGGGGCGGGAGCTTAGGCTACGAGCAGTACTTC | CSAGDRGGSLGYEQYF
16 | TRBJ2-3 | many | TRBV24-1 | TRBD2 | TGTGCCACCAGTGATACGGGAGGCCTCGGCGCAGATACGCAGTATTTT | CATSDTGGLGADTQYF
12 | TRBJ2-3 | . | TRBV28 | . | TGTGCCAGCAGTTTAAGGGCAGATACGCTGTATTTT | CASSLRADTLYF
17 | TRBJ2-6 | . | TRBV30 | TRBD1 | TGTGCCGCCCAGTTGACAGGGGGCAGGGCTGGGGCCAACGTCCTGACTTTC | CAAQLTGGRAGANVLTF
14 | TRBJ1-1 | once | TRBV7-8 | TRBD1 | TGTGCCAGCAGCTTAGGGGGACAGGGGGCTGAAGCTTTCTTT | CASSLGGQGAEAFF
12 | TRBJ2-1 | many | TRBV7-2 | . | TGTGCCAGCAGCCCGCAGTTCAATGAGCAGTTCTTC | CASSPQFNEQFF
15 | TRBJ2-1 | few | TRBV4-1 | TRBD1 | TGCGCCAGCAGCCATAGGGGACAGGGAGACAATGAGCAGTTCTTC | CASSHRGQGDNEQFF
13 | TRBJ1-4 | few | TRBV27 | . | TGTGCCAGCAGTTTCGGAGAGGACGAAAAACTGTTTTTT | CASSFGEDEKLFF
15 | TRBJ1-5 | many | TRBV27 | TRBD1 | TGTGCCAGCAGTCTGTATTGGACAGGTAATCAGCCCCAGCATTTT | CASSLYWTGNQPQHF
15 | TRBJ2-1 | many | TRBV20-1 | TRBD2 | TGCAGTGCTAGAGTTAGGTTAGCGGGAGAGTATGAGCAGTTCTTC | CSARVRLAGEYEQFF
13 | TRBJ1-1 | . | TRBV9 | . | TGTGCCAGCAGCGCCCCGGCAAACACTGAAGCTTTCTTT | CASSAPANTEAFF
15 | TRBJ2-2 | . | TRBV6-1 | . | TGTGCCAGCAGCTCCGGACACGGTCCCGCCGGGGAGCTGTTTTTT | CASSSGHGPAGELFF
13 | TRBJ2-7 | . | TRBV19 | TRBD1 | TGTGCCAGTAGTATTGACAGGGGAACCGAGCAGTACTTC | CASSIDRGTEQYF
15 | TRBJ2-1 | many | TRBV19 | TRBD2 | TGTGCCAGTAGTATAGCTAGCGGGAGGGCCTATGAGCAGTTCTTC | CASSIASGRAYEQFF
18 | TRBJ2-1 | many | TRBV28 | TRBD2 | TGTGCCAGCAGTTGCCTTCTAGCGGAGGCGAAACTATACAATGAGCAGTTCTTC | CASSCLLAEAKLYNEQFF
16 | TRBJ2-7 | few | TRBV27 | . | TGTGCCAGCAGTTTAGACCCCAGGGATCCGACCTACGAGCAGTACTTC | CASSLDPRDPTYEQYF